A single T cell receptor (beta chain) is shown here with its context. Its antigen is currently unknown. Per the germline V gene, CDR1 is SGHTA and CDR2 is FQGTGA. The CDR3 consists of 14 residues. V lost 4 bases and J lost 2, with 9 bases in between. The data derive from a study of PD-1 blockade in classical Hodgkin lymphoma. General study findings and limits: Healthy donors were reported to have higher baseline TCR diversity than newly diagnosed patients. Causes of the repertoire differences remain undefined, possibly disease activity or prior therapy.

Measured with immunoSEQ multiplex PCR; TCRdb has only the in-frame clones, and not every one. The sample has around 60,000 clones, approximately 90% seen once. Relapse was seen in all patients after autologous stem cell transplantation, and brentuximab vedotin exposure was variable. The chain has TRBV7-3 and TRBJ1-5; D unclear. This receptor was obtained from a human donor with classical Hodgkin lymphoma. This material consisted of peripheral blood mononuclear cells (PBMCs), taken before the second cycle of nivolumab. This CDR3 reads CASSSLYGNQPQHF. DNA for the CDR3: TGTGCCAGCAGCTCCCTCTACGGCAATCAGCCCCAGCATTTT. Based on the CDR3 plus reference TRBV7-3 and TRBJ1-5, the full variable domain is GAGVSQTPSNKVTEKGKYVELRCDPISGHTALYWYRQSLGQGPEFLIYFQGTGAADDSGLPNDRFFAVRPEGSVSTLKIQRTERGDSAVYLCASSSLYGNQPQHFGDGTRLSIL.